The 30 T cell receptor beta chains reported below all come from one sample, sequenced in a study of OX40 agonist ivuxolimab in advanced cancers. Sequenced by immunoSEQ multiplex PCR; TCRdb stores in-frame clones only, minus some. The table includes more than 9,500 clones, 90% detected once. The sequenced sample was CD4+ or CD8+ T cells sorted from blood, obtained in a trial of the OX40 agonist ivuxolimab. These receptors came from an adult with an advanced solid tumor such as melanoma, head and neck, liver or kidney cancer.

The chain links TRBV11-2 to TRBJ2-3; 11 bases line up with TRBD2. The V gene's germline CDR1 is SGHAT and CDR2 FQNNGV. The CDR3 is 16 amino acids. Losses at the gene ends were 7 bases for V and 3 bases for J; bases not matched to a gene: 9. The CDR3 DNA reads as TGTGCCAGCAACCCCCTAGCGGGGGGTAGAACAGATACGCAGTATTTT. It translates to CASNPLAGGRTDTQYF. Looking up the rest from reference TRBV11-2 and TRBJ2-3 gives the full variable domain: EAGVAQSPRYKIIEKRQSVAFWCNPISGHATLYWYQQILGQGPKLLIQFQNNGVVDDSQLPKDRFSAERLKGVDSTLKIQPAKLEDSAVYLCASNPLAGGRTDTQYFGPGTRLTVL.

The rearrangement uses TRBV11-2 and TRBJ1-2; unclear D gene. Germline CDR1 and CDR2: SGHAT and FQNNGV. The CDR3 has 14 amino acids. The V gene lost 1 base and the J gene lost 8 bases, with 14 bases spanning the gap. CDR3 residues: CASSLGRVRGGYTF. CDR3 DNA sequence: TGTGCCAGCAGCTTAGGGAGGGTACGAGGCGGCTACACCTTC.

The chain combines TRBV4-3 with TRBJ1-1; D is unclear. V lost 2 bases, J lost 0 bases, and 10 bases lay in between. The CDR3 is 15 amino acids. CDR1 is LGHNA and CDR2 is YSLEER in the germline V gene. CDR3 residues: CASSQLLQLNTEAFF. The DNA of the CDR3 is TGCGCCAGCAGCCAACTACTACAGCTGAACACTGAAGCTTTCTTT.

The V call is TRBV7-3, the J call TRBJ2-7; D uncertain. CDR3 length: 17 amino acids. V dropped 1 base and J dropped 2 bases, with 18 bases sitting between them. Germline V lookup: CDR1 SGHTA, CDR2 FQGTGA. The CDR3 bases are TGTGCCAGCAGCTTAAATTACCCAGAACCCATGACCTACGAGCAGTACTTC. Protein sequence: CASSLNYPEPMTYEQYF.

In DNA form, the CDR3 reads TGCGCCAGCAGTCGGGGACAGGGCCATGAAAAACTGTTTTTT. It codes for CASSRGQGHEKLFF. The V gene is TRBV23-1, the J gene TRBJ1-4; 9 bases map to TRBD1. TRBV23-1 is treated as an ORF (open reading frame) with a function not yet certain. CDR3 length: 14 residues. V was pared by 4 bases and J by 6 bases, with 3 bases of the junction left unmatched.

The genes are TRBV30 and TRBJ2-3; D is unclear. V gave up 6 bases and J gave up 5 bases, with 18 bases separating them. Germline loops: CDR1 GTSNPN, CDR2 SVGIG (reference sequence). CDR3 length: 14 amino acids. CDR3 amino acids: CACSAVGEVDTQYF. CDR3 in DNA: TGTGCCTGCTCGGCGGTTGGGGAAGTAGATACGCAGTATTTT.

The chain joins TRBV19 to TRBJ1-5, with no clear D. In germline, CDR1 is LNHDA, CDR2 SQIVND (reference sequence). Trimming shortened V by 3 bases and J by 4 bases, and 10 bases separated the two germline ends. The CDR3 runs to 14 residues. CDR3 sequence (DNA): TGTGCCAGTAGTATTCTTGACGGGAATCAGCCCCAGCATTTT. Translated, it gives CASSILDGNQPQHF.

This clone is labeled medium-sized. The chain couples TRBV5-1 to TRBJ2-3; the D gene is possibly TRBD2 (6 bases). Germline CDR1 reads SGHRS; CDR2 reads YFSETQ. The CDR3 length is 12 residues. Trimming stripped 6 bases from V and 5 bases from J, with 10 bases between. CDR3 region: CASNYGGDTQYF. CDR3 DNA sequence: TGCGCCAGCAACTACGGGGGAGATACGCAGTATTTT.

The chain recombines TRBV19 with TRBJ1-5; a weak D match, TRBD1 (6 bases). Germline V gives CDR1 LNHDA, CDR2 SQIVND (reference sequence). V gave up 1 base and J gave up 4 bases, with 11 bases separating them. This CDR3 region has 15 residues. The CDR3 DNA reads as TGTGCCAGTAGTATAGGTCAAAGGGGGAATCAGCCCCAGCATTTT. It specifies CASSIGQRGNQPQHF.

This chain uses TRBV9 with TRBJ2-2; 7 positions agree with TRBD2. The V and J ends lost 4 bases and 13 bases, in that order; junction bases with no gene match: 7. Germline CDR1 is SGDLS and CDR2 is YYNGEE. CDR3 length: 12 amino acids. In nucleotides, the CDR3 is TGTGCCAGCAGCCCCCAACCGGGAGGGCTGTTTTTT. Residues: CASSPQPGGLFF. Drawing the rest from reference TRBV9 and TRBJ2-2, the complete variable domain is DSGVTQTPKHLITATGQRVTLRCSPRSGDLSVYWYQQSLDQGLQFLIQYYNGEERAKGNILERFSAQQFPDLHSELNLSSLELGDSALYFCASSPQPGGLFFGEGSRLTVL.

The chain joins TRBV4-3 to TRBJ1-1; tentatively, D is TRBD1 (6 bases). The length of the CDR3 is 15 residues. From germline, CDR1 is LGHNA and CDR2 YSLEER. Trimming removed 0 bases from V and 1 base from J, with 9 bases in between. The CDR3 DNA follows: TGCGCCAGCAGCCAAGATAGGGGACAGAACACTGAAGCTTTCTTT. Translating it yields CASSQDRGQNTEAFF.

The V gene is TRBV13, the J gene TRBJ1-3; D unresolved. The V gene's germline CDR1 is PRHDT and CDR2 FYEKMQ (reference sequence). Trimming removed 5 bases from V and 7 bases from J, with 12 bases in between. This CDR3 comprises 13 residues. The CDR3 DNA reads TGTGCCAGCAGCACCCAACGGATGAACACCATATATTTT. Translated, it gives CASSTQRMNTIYF.

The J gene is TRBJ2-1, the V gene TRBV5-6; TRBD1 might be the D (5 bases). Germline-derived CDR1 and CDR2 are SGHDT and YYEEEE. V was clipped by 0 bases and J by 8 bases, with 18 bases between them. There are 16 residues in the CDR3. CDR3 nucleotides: TGTGCCAGCAGCTTGGTTCTGGACAAACCTTCGGATGAGCAGTTCTTC. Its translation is CASSLVLDKPSDEQFF. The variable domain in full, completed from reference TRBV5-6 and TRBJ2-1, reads DAGVTQSPTHLIKTRGQQVTLRCSPKSGHDTVSWYQQALGQGPQFIFQYYEEEERQRGNFPDRFSGHQFPNYSSELNVNALLLGDSALYLCASSLVLDKPSDEQFFGPGTRLTVL.

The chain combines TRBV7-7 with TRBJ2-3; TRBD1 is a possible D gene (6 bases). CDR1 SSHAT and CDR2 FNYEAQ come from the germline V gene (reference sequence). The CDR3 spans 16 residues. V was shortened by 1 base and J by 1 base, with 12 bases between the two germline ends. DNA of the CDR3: TGTGCCAGCAGCTTAGGCACAGGGCAAGGCACAGATACGCAGTATTTT. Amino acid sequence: CASSLGTGQGTDTQYF.

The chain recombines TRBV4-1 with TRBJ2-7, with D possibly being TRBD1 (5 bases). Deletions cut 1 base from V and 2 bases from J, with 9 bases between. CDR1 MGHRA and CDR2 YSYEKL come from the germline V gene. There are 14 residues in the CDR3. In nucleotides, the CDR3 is TGCGCCAGCAGCCAAGGCGCAGGGCCCTACGAGCAGTACTTC. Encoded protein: CASSQGAGPYEQYF.

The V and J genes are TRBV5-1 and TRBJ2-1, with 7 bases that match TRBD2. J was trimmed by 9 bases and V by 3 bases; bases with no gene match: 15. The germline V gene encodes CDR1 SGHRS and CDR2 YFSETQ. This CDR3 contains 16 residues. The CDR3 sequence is CASSYLVGGKGGEQFF. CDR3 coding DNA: TGCGCCAGCAGCTACCTTGTGGGGGGGAAAGGCGGTGAGCAGTTCTTC.

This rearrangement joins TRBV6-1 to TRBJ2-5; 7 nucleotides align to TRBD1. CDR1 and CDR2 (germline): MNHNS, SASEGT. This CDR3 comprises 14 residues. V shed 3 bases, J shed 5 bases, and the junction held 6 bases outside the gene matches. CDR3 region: CASSDSTGWETQYF. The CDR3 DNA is TGTGCCAGCAGTGACTCGACAGGGTGGGAGACCCAGTACTTC.

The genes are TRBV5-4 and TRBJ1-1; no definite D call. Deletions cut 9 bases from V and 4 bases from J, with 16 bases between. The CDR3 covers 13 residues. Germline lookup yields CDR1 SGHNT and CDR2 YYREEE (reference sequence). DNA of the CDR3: TGTGCCACCAACCAAGGAGGGAGCACTGAAGCTTTCTTT. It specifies CATNQGGSTEAFF.

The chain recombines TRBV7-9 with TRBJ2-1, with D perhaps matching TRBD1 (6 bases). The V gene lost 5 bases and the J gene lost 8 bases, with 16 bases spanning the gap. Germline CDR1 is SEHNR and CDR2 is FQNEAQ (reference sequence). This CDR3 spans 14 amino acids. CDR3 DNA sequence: TGTGCCAGCAGCACAAGACAGGCTCGGGATGAGCAGTTCTTC. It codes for CASSTRQARDEQFF.

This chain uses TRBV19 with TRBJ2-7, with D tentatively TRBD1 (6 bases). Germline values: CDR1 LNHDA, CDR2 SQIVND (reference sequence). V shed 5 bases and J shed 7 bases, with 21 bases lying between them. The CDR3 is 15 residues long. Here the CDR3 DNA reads TGTGCCAGTAGTCTCAACACCGGGACAAATTTAGAGCAGTACTTC. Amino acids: CASSLNTGTNLEQYF.

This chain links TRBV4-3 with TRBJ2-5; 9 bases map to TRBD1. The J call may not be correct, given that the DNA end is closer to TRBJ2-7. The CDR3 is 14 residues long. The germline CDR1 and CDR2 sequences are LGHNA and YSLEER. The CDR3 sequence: CASGRDRASYEQYF. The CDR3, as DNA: TGCGCCAGCGGTAGGGACAGGGCCTCCTACGAGCAGTACTTC.

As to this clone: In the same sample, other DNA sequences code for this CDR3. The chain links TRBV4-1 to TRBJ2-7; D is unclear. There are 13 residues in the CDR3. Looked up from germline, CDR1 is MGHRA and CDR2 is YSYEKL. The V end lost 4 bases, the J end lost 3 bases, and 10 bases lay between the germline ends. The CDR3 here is CASSLTGIYEQYF. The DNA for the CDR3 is TGCGCCAGCAGCCTGACTGGGATCTACGAGCAGTACTTC.

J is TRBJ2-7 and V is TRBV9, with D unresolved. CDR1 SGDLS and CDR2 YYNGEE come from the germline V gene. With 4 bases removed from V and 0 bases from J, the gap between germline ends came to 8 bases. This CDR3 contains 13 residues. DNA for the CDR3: TGTGCCAGCAGCCCCCCGGGCTCCTACGAGCAGTACTTC. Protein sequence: CASSPPGSYEQYF. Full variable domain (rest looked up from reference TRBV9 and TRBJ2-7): DSGVTQTPKHLITATGQRVTLRCSPRSGDLSVYWYQQSLDQGLQFLIQYYNGEERAKGNILERFSAQQFPDLHSELNLSSLELGDSALYFCASSPPGSYEQYFGPGTRLTVT.

Here the CDR3 reads CASSLSVNTGELFF. CDR3 nucleotide sequence: TGTGCCAGCAGTTTATCCGTTAACACCGGGGAGCTGTTTTTT. The J gene is TRBJ2-2, the V gene TRBV27; no clear D. V lost 0 bases and J lost 2, with 4 bases in between. CDR3 length: 14 residues. Per the germline V gene, CDR1 is MNHEY and CDR2 is SMNVEV (reference sequence).

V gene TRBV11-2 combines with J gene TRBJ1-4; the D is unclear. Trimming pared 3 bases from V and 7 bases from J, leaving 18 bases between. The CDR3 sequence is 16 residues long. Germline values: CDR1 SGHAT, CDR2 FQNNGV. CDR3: CASSLNLGPRSEKLFF. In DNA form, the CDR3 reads TGTGCCAGCAGCTTGAATCTTGGTCCGAGGAGTGAAAAACTGTTTTTT.

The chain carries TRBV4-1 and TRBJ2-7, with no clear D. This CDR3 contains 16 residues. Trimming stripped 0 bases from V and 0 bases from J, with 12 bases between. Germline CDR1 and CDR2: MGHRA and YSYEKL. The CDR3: CASSQDIMGSSYEQYF. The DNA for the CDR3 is TGCGCCAGCAGCCAAGATATAATGGGTAGCTCCTACGAGCAGTACTTC.

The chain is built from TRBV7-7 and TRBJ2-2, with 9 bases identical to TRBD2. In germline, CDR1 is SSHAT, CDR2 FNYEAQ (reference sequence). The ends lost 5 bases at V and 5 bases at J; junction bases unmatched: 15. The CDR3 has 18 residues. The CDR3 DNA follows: TGTGCCAGCAGCCCACGGCCTAGCGGGGCTCGAGGGACCGGGGAGCTGTTTTTT. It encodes CASSPRPSGARGTGELFF. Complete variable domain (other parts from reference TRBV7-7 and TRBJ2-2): GAGVSQSPRYKVTKRGQDVTLRCDPISSHATLYWYQQALGQGPEFLTYFNYEAQPDKSGLPSDRFSAERPEGSISTLTIQRTEQRDSAMYRCASSPRPSGARGTGELFFGEGSRLTVL.

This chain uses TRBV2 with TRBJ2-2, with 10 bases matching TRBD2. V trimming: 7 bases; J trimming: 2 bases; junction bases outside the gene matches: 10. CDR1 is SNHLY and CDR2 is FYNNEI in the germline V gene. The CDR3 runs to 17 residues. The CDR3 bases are TGTGCCAGCAATCCCTCTCTAGCGGGAGCCAACACCGGGGAGCTGTTTTTT. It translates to CASNPSLAGANTGELFF.

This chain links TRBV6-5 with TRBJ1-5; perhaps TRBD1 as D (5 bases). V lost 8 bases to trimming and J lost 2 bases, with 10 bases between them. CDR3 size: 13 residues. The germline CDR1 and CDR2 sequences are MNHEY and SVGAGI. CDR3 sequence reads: CASSRGGNQPQHF. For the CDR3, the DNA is TGTGCCAGCTCGCGAGGGGGCAATCAGCCCCAGCATTTT.

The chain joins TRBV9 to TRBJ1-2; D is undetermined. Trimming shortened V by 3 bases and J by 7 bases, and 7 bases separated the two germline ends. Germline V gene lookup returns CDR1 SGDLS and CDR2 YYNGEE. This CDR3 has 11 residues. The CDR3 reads CASSDVGGYTF. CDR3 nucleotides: TGTGCCAGCAGCGACGTCGGTGGCTACACCTTC.